The subject of this entry is one T cell receptor (beta chain). The data belong to a study of blood T cell repertoires in COVID-19. Germline V gene sequence: CDR1 SGHNT, CDR2 YYREEE (reference sequence). The CDR3 loop spans 13 amino acids. Trimming removed 8 bases from V and 1 base from J; junction bases left unmatched: 4. The repertoire was sequenced with immunoSEQ multiplex PCR; TCRdb's copy has only in-frame clones and lacks some. Of just under 100,000 clones listed, about 86% were seen once; the top ten hold under 15%. Input material: peripheral blood. The V call is TRBV5-4, the J call TRBJ1-1; TRBD1 matches 8 bases. The source is a woman aged 60 to 75 in a cohort sampled during active or convalescent COVID-19. CDR3 sequence: CASGTGENTEAFF. The CDR3 DNA follows: TGTGCCAGTGGGACAGGAGAGAACACTGAAGCTTTCTTT.